These 32 T cell receptor beta chains came from one sample sequenced in a study of patients and donors after allogeneic stem cell transplantation. Via MiXCR, TCRdb re-called the RT-PCR reads, giving one row per CDR3 protein. The sample consists of about 150,000 distinct CDR3 sequences, 30% to 45% of them appearing once. Sequencing was performed on blood, either unsorted or a sorted T cell fraction (not recorded which). The receptor set was obtained from a human donor who was either an allogeneic HSCT recipient or a stem cell or donor lymphocyte infusion donor (not recorded which). It is not recorded whose cells these are; they may come from a transplant donor.

This clonotype was picked up one time. CDR3 nucleotides: TGCGCCAGCAGCCAAGATCGGGGGGGGTGGAAGGAGCAGTACTTC. It yields the protein CASSQDRGGWKEQYF. The chain recombines TRBV4-3 with TRBJ2-7; 8 bases are shared with TRBD2. Germline assignment: CDR1 LGHNA and CDR2 YSLEER. V gave up 0 bases and J gave up 7 bases; unmatched junction bases: 8. This CDR3 has 15 residues.

The chain joins TRBV30 to TRBJ1-4; TRBD1 aligns across 9 bases. V shed 3 bases, J shed 9 bases, and the junction held 5 bases outside the gene matches. The CDR3 length is 13 residues. CDR1 GTSNPN and CDR2 SVGIG come from the germline V gene (reference sequence). CDR3 sequence: CAWSGTGNKKLFF. The CDR3 bases are TGTGCCTGGAGCGGGACAGGGAATAAAAAACTGTTTTTT.

This clonotype was found a few times. The chain recombines TRBV5-6 with TRBJ1-1; D is unresolved. The CDR3 has 14 amino acids. V lost 2 bases, J lost 1 base, and 9 bases lay in between. CDR1 is SGHDT, CDR2 YYEEEE, per germline. DNA of the CDR3: TGTGCCAGCAGCTTCCCCTCAGAGAACACTGAAGCTTTCTTT. Protein sequence: CASSFPSENTEAFF.

This clonotype was seen a handful of times. This chain joins TRBV5-1 and TRBJ1-2, with a possible D match to TRBD1 (5 bases). The CDR3 has 14 amino acids. V lost 4 bases to trimming and J lost 2 bases, with 12 bases between them. Germline V gene lookup returns CDR1 SGHRS and CDR2 YFSETQ. The CDR3 spells CASSMVGTNYGYTF. CDR3 DNA: TGCGCCAGCAGCATGGTCGGGACGAACTATGGCTACACCTTC.

This clonotype was recorded a few times. The chain links TRBV7-9 to TRBJ1-6; 7 bases match TRBD1. The germline gives CDR1 SEHNR, CDR2 FQNEAQ (reference sequence). V shed 5 bases, J shed 6 bases, and the junction held 4 bases outside the gene matches. The CDR3 has 14 amino acids. CDR3 sequence (DNA): TGTGCCAGCAGCCGCCGGGACAGTAATTCACCCCTCCACTTT. It is translated as CASSRRDSNSPLHF.

Here the CDR3 reads CASSSGTGNTGELFF. The CDR3, as DNA: TGTGCCAGCAGTTCCGGGACAGGGAACACCGGGGAGCTGTTTTTT. This chain joins TRBV12-3 or TRBV12-4 and TRBJ2-2; the match to TRBD1 covers 8 bases. CDR3 length: 15 amino acids. V dropped 4 bases and J dropped 1; count of bases not matched to a gene: 2.

The chain's CDR3 is CASSEALQGRNTEAFF. CDR3 DNA sequence: TGTGCCAGCAGTGAAGCGCTTCAGGGGAGGAACACTGAAGCTTTCTTT. This rearrangement joins TRBV6-1 to TRBJ1-1, with TRBD1 as a possible D gene (6 bases). Trimming cost V 0 bases and J 1 base, with 12 bases left between them. CDR1 is MNHNS, CDR2 SASEGT, per germline. CDR3 length equals 16 residues.

The gene calls are TRBV9 and TRBJ1-1; D gene uncertain. The V end lost 1 base, the J end lost 0 bases, and 4 bases lay between the germline ends. The CDR3 spans 13 residues. Germline values: CDR1 SGDLS, CDR2 YYNGEE. CDR3 coding DNA: TGTGCCAGCAGCGTATCCCTGAACACTGAAGCTTTCTTT. It codes for CASSVSLNTEAFF.

The chain recombines TRBV20-1 with TRBJ1-6; 8 bases line up with TRBD1. CDR1 and CDR2 (germline): DFQATT, SNEGSKA (reference sequence). The CDR3 runs 13 residues. The J segment lost 6 bases and the V segment lost 4 bases, leaving 2 bases of the junction unmatched. The CDR3 protein is CSAKTGGNSPLHF. CDR3 nucleotide sequence: TGCAGTGCTAAAACAGGGGGTAATTCACCCCTCCACTTT.

CDR3 in DNA: TGCAGTGCTAGTCGGCCCCCGGGCACAGATACGCAGTATTTT. It yields the protein CSASRPPGTDTQYF. J is TRBJ2-3 and V is TRBV20-1; D unresolved. Trimming left V 3 bases short and J 1 base short, with 11 bases between. The CDR3 is 14 amino acids. Germline CDR1 reads DFQATT; CDR2 reads SNEGSKA (reference sequence).

This chain joins TRBV7-3 and TRBJ2-3; unclear D gene. Germline CDR1 SGHTA, CDR2 FQGTGA. Trimming cost V 5 bases and J 2 bases, with 11 bases left between them. The CDR3 length is 14 residues. The CDR3 DNA reads as TGTGCCAGCAGCCTCGGAGACGACACAGATACGCAGTATTTT. Protein: CASSLGDDTDTQYF.

This chain connects TRBV27 to TRBJ2-5; TRBD1 matches 8 bases. Trimming took 5 bases from V and 3 from J; bases not matched to a gene: 2. The CDR3 covers 13 residues. Germline values: CDR1 MNHEY, CDR2 SMNVEV (reference sequence). CDR3 sequence reads: CASSNRGKETQYF. In nucleotides, the CDR3 is TGTGCCAGCAGTAACAGGGGGAAAGAGACCCAGTACTTC.

Only a few counts were recorded for this clonotype. The chain joins TRBV6-5 to TRBJ1-5; 7 bases map to TRBD1. Trimming cost V 6 bases and J 0 bases; bases outside gene matches: 2. The CDR3 length is 14 residues. Per germline, CDR1 MNHEY and CDR2 SVGAGI. The CDR3 here is CASRQGNSNQPQHF. DNA of the CDR3: TGTGCCAGCAGACAGGGGAATAGCAATCAGCCCCAGCATTTT.

This clonotype was counted only a few times. V is TRBV28 and J is TRBJ1-6; D remains unclear. The V end was cut by 4 bases, the J end by 8 bases, with 6 bases between. Germline values: CDR1 MDHEN, CDR2 SYDVKM. The CDR3 runs 12 residues. The CDR3 reads CASSSGHSPLHF. The CDR3 nucleotides read TGTGCCAGCAGTTCTGGGCATTCACCCCTCCACTTT.

This clonotype was counted between two and nine times. This chain connects TRBV6-1 to TRBJ1-6; no definite D call. Trimming stripped 4 bases from V and 8 bases from J, with 15 bases between. Per the germline V gene, CDR1 is MNHNS and CDR2 is SASEGT. The CDR3 is made up of 15 amino acids. CDR3 sequence (DNA): TGTGCCAGCAGTGCCGGACCAGTTCAGGATTCACCCCTCCACTTT. As protein: CASSAGPVQDSPLHF.

V gene TRBV27 combines with J gene TRBJ1-4; D unclear. This CDR3 region has 11 residues. Germline V gene data show CDR1 as MNHEY and CDR2 as SMNVEV (reference sequence). The V and J ends lost 4 bases and 7 bases respectively, with 4 bases between them. This CDR3 reads CASSYGEKLFF. The CDR3 nucleotides read TGTGCCAGCAGTTACGGTGAAAAACTGTTTTTT.

This rearrangement joins TRBV5-1 to TRBJ2-3; 11 nucleotides agree with TRBD2. The junction had 4 bases not matched to a gene; V was cut back by 0 bases and J by 7 bases. The CDR3 is 15 residues long. Germline V gives CDR1 SGHRS, CDR2 YFSETQ. The CDR3 is CASSLDLAGGNTQYF. The CDR3 DNA reads TGCGCCAGCAGCTTGGACCTAGCGGGGGGAAATACGCAGTATTTT.

V and J are TRBV20-1 and TRBJ2-3; 7 bases agree with TRBD1. V gave up 5 bases and J gave up 2 bases; unmatched junction bases: 7. The germline V gene encodes CDR1 DFQATT and CDR2 SNEGSKA (reference sequence). The CDR3 has 14 amino acids. CDR3 nucleotides: TGCAGTGCTGGTCCGGGACAGCCCACAGATACGCAGTATTTT. Translating it yields CSAGPGQPTDTQYF.

The chain is built from TRBV13 and TRBJ2-1, with D unclear. The V gene lost 5 bases and the J gene lost 8 bases, with 13 bases spanning the gap. The germline V gene encodes CDR1 PRHDT and CDR2 FYEKMQ (reference sequence). This CDR3 contains 13 residues. This chain's CDR3 is CASSGFDQDEQFF. As DNA, the CDR3 is TGTGCCAGCAGCGGTTTTGATCAGGATGAGCAGTTCTTC.

This chain connects TRBV6-5 to TRBJ2-1; 9 bases agree with TRBD1. Unmatched junction bases numbered 6, after V lost 5 bases and J lost 4 bases. This CDR3 has 15 amino acids. Germline V lookup: CDR1 MNHEY, CDR2 SVGAGI. Here the CDR3 reads CASSDRGELYNEQFF. As DNA, the CDR3 is TGTGCCAGCAGTGACAGGGGGGAGTTGTACAATGAGCAGTTCTTC.

The chain uses TRBV15 and TRBJ2-5; D is undetermined. Deletions cut 0 bases from V and 2 bases from J, with 10 bases between. From germline, CDR1 is LNHNV and CDR2 YYDKDF (reference sequence). This CDR3 is 15 amino acids long. The CDR3 loop reads CATSRDPGRQETQYF. In DNA form, the CDR3 reads TGTGCCACCAGCAGAGATCCTGGCCGGCAAGAGACCCAGTACTTC.

V gene TRBV20-1 combines with J gene TRBJ1-5; unclear D gene. The CDR3 loop spans 12 amino acids. Germline CDR1 is DFQATT and CDR2 is SNEGSKA (reference sequence). V was shortened by 4 bases and J by 6 bases, with 10 bases between the two germline ends. This CDR3 is CSANPPSQPQHF. CDR3 nucleotides: TGCAGTGCTAACCCCCCGAGTCAGCCCCAGCATTTT.

Remarks on this clonotype: Mismatch with germline at one junction end may stem from a read error. J is TRBJ1-2 and V is TRBV15; no firm D call. CDR3 length: 12 amino acids. Germline CDR1 and CDR2: LNHNV and YYDKDF (reference sequence). The CDR3 DNA sequence: TGTGCCACCAGCAGAGGTTTGGAGGGAATAGGCTTC. The encoded protein is CATSRGLEGIGF.

The chain links TRBV6-5 to TRBJ1-2; 7 bases agree with TRBD1. From germline, CDR1 is MNHEY and CDR2 SVGAGI. V trimming: 3 bases; J trimming: 4 bases; junction bases outside the gene matches: 5. The CDR3 sequence is 14 residues long. CDR3 sequence reads: CASSYTGAPYGYTF. The CDR3 nucleotides read TGTGCCAGCAGTTATACAGGGGCGCCCTATGGCTACACCTTC.

This clonotype has more than one count but fewer than ten. The chain links TRBV7-6 to TRBJ2-1; D is perhaps TRBD1 (6 bases). Trimming took off 2 bases at V and 5 bases at J, with 13 bases between the two ends. CDR1 and CDR2 from the germline V gene are SGHVS and FNYEAQ. The CDR3 extends over 15 amino acids. CDR3 sequence reads: CASSLSGELDNEQFF. The CDR3 DNA reads TGTGCCAGCAGCTTATCAGGGGAATTGGACAATGAGCAGTTCTTC. Full variable domain (missing parts from reference TRBV7-6 and TRBJ2-1): GAGVSQSPRYKVTKRGQDVALRCDPISGHVSLYWYRQALGQGPEFLTYFNYEAQQDKSGLPNDRFSAERPEGSISTLTIQRTEQRDSAMYRCASSLSGELDNEQFFGPGTRLTVL.

This clonotype was picked up a small number of times. This CDR3 reads CASSQDRGEMNTEAFF. The CDR3 DNA reads TGTGCCAGCAGCCAGGACAGGGGCGAGATGAACACTGAAGCTTTCTTT. The chain employs TRBV5-6 and TRBJ1-1; 9 nucleotides line up with TRBD1. This CDR3 is built from 16 residues. With 4 bases clipped from V and 0 bases from J, the junction kept 7 bases outside the gene matches. The germline V gene encodes CDR1 SGHDT and CDR2 YYEEEE.

The rearrangement joins TRBV4-3 to TRBJ1-2, with D possibly being TRBD1 (5 bases). In germline, CDR1 is LGHNA, CDR2 YSLEER. The length of the CDR3 is 16 residues. V lost 0 bases, J lost 4 bases, and 15 bases lay in between. The CDR3 protein is CASSQDRDLPPYGYTF. The DNA for the CDR3 is TGCGCCAGCAGCCAAGACCGGGACCTACCACCCTATGGCTACACCTTC.

V gene TRBV13 combines with J gene TRBJ1-4; perhaps TRBD1 as D (5 bases). V dropped 1 base and J dropped 8 bases, with 8 bases sitting between them. The CDR3 consists of 13 residues. CDR1 is PRHDT and CDR2 is FYEKMQ in the germline V gene (reference sequence). CDR3 nucleotides: TGTGCCAGCAGCTTAGAGGGGAAGGAAAAACTGTTTTTT. This encodes CASSLEGKEKLFF.

The V call is TRBV29-1, the J call TRBJ2-4; 7 positions agree with TRBD1. The trim removed 7 bases at V and 9 bases at J, leaving 9 bases unmatched. The CDR3 extends over 12 amino acids. Germline V lookup: CDR1 SQVTM, CDR2 ANQGSEA. CDR3 sequence reads: CSARQGIGIQYF. DNA of the CDR3: TGCAGCGCTCGACAGGGCATTGGCATTCAGTACTTC.

The sample holds many counts of this clonotype. The chain couples TRBV12-3 or TRBV12-4 to TRBJ1-5; 7 bases map to TRBD1. The CDR3 is 14 residues long. Trimming removed 7 bases from V and 3 bases from J; junction bases left unmatched: 6. This CDR3 is CASNLQGNNQPQHF. The CDR3, as DNA: TGTGCCAGCAACCTACAGGGGAACAATCAGCCCCAGCATTTT.

DNA for the CDR3: TGTGCCAGCAGTATCCTTACCGGGACAGGGCTTTCACCCCTCCACTTT. Translation: CASSILTGTGLSPLHF. The chain couples TRBV12-3 or TRBV12-4 to TRBJ1-6, with 9 bases aligning to TRBD1. Trimming cost V 5 bases and J 9 bases; bases outside gene matches: 11. The length of the CDR3 is 16 residues.

This clonotype was found a few times. This chain joins TRBV6-5 and TRBJ1-6; D may be TRBD1 (5 bases). The CDR3 totals 13 residues. Germline V gives CDR1 MNHEY, CDR2 SVGAGI. The germline V and J ends were trimmed by 6 bases and 4 bases, with 7 bases remaining between them. Here the CDR3 DNA reads TGTGCCAGCAGGGGACGGTATAATTCACCCCTCCACTTT. This codes for CASRGRYNSPLHF.